These T cell receptor beta chains were read from a single sample in a study of shared clonotypes between healthy human individuals. Repertoires were generated with immunoSEQ multiplex PCR, while TCRdb's copy carries only in-frame clones and drops some. The data hold about 450,000 clones, with 70% to 80% observed a single time. Sequenced sample: PBMCs. These TCRs come from a woman in her thirties or forties in good health. Some clones in this sample may be carry-over from other donors' samples. CDR3s include the opening cysteine and the closing phenylalanine or tryptophan. Fields, in order: D gene, clone size, J gene, V gene, CDR3 protein, CDR3 DNA. D genes are given only for firm matches. Clone size appears in some rows only: once, few, many, or a class for an expanded clone.

>.|.|TRBJ2-5|TRBV4-3
CASSRDRDPGETQYF
TGCGCCAGCAGCCGAGACCGGGACCCAGGGGAGACCCAGTACTTC
>.|.|TRBJ2-7|TRBV10-1
CASSEKRTAYEQYF
TGCGCCAGCAGTGAAAAACGAACCGCCTACGAGCAGTACTTC
>.|few|TRBJ2-7|TRBV28
CASSFGSGEQYF
TGTGCCAGCAGTTTCGGGTCGGGCGAGCAGTACTTC
>TRBD1|.|TRBJ2-3|TRBV2
CASKGAPLMDTQYF
TGTGCCAGCAAGGGGGCACCCCTTATGGATACGCAGTATTTT
>.|.|TRBJ2-4|TRBV7-9
CASSLVDSARDLAKNIQYF
TGTGCCAGCAGCTTAGTTGACAGTGCTCGGGATCTAGCCAAAAACATTCAGTACTTC
>.|.|TRBJ2-7|TRBV2
CASNPGPTYEQYF
TGTGCCAGCAACCCGGGTCCCACCTACGAGCAGTACTTC
>.|.|TRBJ2-7|TRBV18
CASSPPGEPYEQYF
TGTGCCAGCTCACCACCGGGAGAACCCTACGAGCAGTACTTC
>.|.|TRBJ2-7|TRBV6-1
CASSDGGTNYEQYF
TGTGCCAGCAGCGATGGAGGAACCAATTACGAGCAGTACTTC
>TRBD2|few|TRBJ2-1|TRBV11-1
CASSLAGRAHNEQFF
TGTGCCAGCAGCTTAGCCGGGAGGGCCCACAATGAGCAGTTCTTC
>.|.|TRBJ2-3|TRBV6-1
CASTRGLRTDTQYF
TGTGCCAGCACCCGGGGACTTCGCACAGATACGCAGTATTTT
>TRBD1|.|TRBJ2-1|TRBV7-9
CASSETGQGVFF
TGTGCCAGCAGCGAAACGGGACAGGGGGTTTTCTTC
>TRBD1|.|TRBJ2-3|TRBV7-9
CASSLYEGATDTQYF
TGTGCCAGCAGCTTATATGAGGGGGCAACAGATACGCAGTATTTT
>.|.|TRBJ2-1|TRBV9
CASSVAGGGTVNEQFF
TGTGCCAGCAGCGTAGCGGGTGGGGGGACGGTTAATGAGCAGTTCTTC
>TRBD2|.|TRBJ2-5|TRBV7-8
CASSSGFGAGVGETQYF
TGTGCCAGCAGCTCGGGGTTCGGAGCGGGGGTCGGAGAGACCCAGTACTTC
>.|.|TRBJ1-1|TRBV7-3
CASSYGGLDTEAFF
TGTGCCAGCAGCTATGGGGGGCTGGACACTGAAGCTTTCTTT